This passage covers 26 T cell receptor beta chains from one sample sequenced in a study of OX40 agonist ivuxolimab in advanced cancers. Assay: immunoSEQ multiplex PCR; the TCRdb copy retains only in-frame clones and omits some. The sample has 90,000 to 120,000 clones, about nine tenths seen once. The sequencing here drew on CD4+ or CD8+ T cells sorted from blood, taken in a trial of the OX40 agonist ivuxolimab. These receptors were taken from an adult with an advanced solid tumor such as melanoma, head and neck, liver or kidney cancer.

The chain joins TRBV9 to TRBJ1-3; 9 nucleotides line up with TRBD1. Germline lookup yields CDR1 SGDLS and CDR2 YYNGEE. The CDR3 covers 18 residues. The V gene end was trimmed by 4 bases and the J gene end by 4 bases; junction bases not matched to a gene: 15. CDR3 coding DNA: TGTGCCAGCAGCTCTCCGGGACAGGGAAGTATCAGAGGAAACACCATATATTTT. This sequence encodes CASSSPGQGSIRGNTIYF.

The chain has TRBV6-1 and TRBJ2-2; 7 nucleotides line up with TRBD2. Looked up from germline, CDR1 is MNHNS and CDR2 is SASEGT. This CDR3 spans 13 amino acids. V trimming: 7 bases; J trimming: 4 bases; junction bases outside the gene matches: 3. CDR3 in amino acids: CASTREFTGELFF. The CDR3 nucleotides are TGTGCCAGCACGCGGGAGTTCACCGGGGAGCTGTTTTTT.

V gene TRBV19 combines with J gene TRBJ1-4, with 7 bases aligning to TRBD1. Trimming removed 6 bases from V and 5 bases from J; junction bases left unmatched: 6. Looked up from germline, CDR1 is LNHDA and CDR2 is SQIVND (reference sequence). CDR3 size: 14 residues. CDR3 coding DNA: TGTGCCAGTAGCCCTCCGGGACAGAATGAAAAACTGTTTTTT. This encodes CASSPPGQNEKLFF. The full variable domain, in which reference TRBV19 and TRBJ1-4 provide the parts outside the CDR3, is DGGITQSPKYLFRKEGQNVTLSCEQNLNHDAMYWYRQDPGQGLRLIYYSQIVNDFQKGDIAEGYSVSREKKESFPLTVTSAQKNPTAFYLCASSPPGQNEKLFFGSGTQLSVL.

The rearrangement uses TRBV2 and TRBJ2-5, with D uncertain. Trimming took off 2 bases at V and 7 bases at J, with 11 bases between the two ends. CDR3 length: 13 residues. Looked up from germline, CDR1 is SNHLY and CDR2 is FYNNEI. CDR3 sequence (DNA): TGTGCCAGCAGTGAACAGGTCGAAGGGACCCAGTACTTC. Translating it yields CASSEQVEGTQYF.

The table lists this clone with a count of one. This chain links TRBV19 with TRBJ2-4; perhaps TRBD2 as D (6 bases). Trimming pared 3 bases from V and 2 bases from J, leaving 8 bases between. CDR3 length equals 14 residues. CDR1 is LNHDA, CDR2 SQIVND, per germline (reference sequence). CDR3 bases: TGTGCCAGTAGTATGGGGGGTTCCAAAAACATTCAGTACTTC. Amino acids: CASSMGGSKNIQYF.

The chain carries TRBV5-1 and TRBJ2-7, with 10 nucleotides matching TRBD1. The CDR3 is 15 amino acids. The V segment lost 3 bases and the J segment 0 bases; nucleotides outside the gene matches: 3. CDR1 SGHRS and CDR2 YFSETQ come from the germline V gene. The CDR3 region is CASSSGTGDSYEQYF. CDR3 nucleotides: TGCGCCAGCAGCTCTGGGACAGGGGACTCCTACGAGCAGTACTTC.

The gene calls are TRBV9 and TRBJ2-7; D is unresolved. This CDR3 contains 13 residues. Germline assignment: CDR1 SGDLS and CDR2 YYNGEE. The ends were cut back, 2 bases at V and 3 bases at J, with 9 bases in the middle. CDR3 coding DNA: TGTGCCAGCAGCGTGGCGTTGGTCTACGAGCAGTACTTC. This codes for CASSVALVYEQYF.

This chain connects TRBV27 to TRBJ1-1; TRBD1 matches 8 bases. CDR1 is MNHEY and CDR2 is SMNVEV in the germline V gene (reference sequence). This CDR3 has 15 amino acids. V gave up 6 bases and J gave up 3 bases; unmatched junction bases: 9. The CDR3 DNA sequence: TGTGCCAGCAGAGTTACAGGGGGGACGCACACTGAAGCTTTCTTT. Residues: CASRVTGGTHTEAFF.

The V call is TRBV5-4, the J call TRBJ2-3; 9 bases fit TRBD1. The CDR3 covers 15 residues. Germline V gene data show CDR1 as SGHNT and CDR2 as YYREEE (reference sequence). V shed 3 bases and J 4 bases; nucleotides not matched to a gene: 6. Written as DNA, the CDR3 is TGTGCCAGCAGCTCTCCGGGACAGGGCCCAGATACGCAGTATTTT. Protein product: CASSSPGQGPDTQYF. Based on the CDR3 plus reference TRBV5-4 and TRBJ2-3, the full variable domain is ETGVTQSPTHLIKTRGQQVTLRCSSQSGHNTVSWYQQALGQGPQFIFQYYREEENGRGNFPPRFSGLQFPNYSSELNVNALELDDSALYLCASSSPGQGPDTQYFGPGTRLTVL.

This clone was recorded a few times. The CDR3 DNA follows: TGTGCCAGCAACACCATCTCGGGGGAAAAACTGTTTTTT. Protein product: CASNTISGEKLFF. The gene calls are TRBV28 and TRBJ1-4; D unclear. From germline, CDR1 is MDHEN and CDR2 SYDVKM. The CDR3 covers 13 residues. Trimming stripped 7 bases from V and 8 bases from J, with 14 bases between.

The chain is built from TRBV18 and TRBJ2-5; TRBD2 matches at 12 bases. CDR1 and CDR2 from the germline V gene are KGHSH and LQKENI. V shed 4 bases, J shed 4 bases, and the junction held 1 base outside the gene matches. The CDR3 is 14 residues long. CDR3 bases: TGTGCCAGCTCACGGGGACTAGCGGGAGAGACCCAGTACTTC. As protein: CASSRGLAGETQYF.

The V call is TRBV2, the J call TRBJ1-4; 9 bases map to TRBD1. This CDR3 has 14 amino acids. Germline V CDR1 and CDR2: SNHLY, FYNNEI. Trimming cost V 6 bases and J 8 bases; bases outside gene matches: 7. CDR3 nucleotides: TGTGCCAGCAGGATAGGACAGGGGTTAGAAAAACTGTTTTTT. Residues: CASRIGQGLEKLFF.

V usage is TRBV19 and J usage is TRBJ2-7; the D gene could be TRBD1 or TRBD2 (6 bases each). The CDR3 has 13 amino acids. The V and J ends lost 5 bases and 2 bases respectively, with 10 bases between them. Germline CDR1 is LNHDA and CDR2 is SQIVND (reference sequence). In nucleotides, the CDR3 is TGTGCCAGTAGTGGGGGGCCGCCCTACGAGCAGTACTTC. Its translation is CASSGGPPYEQYF.

V and J are TRBV5-1 and TRBJ1-1; no clear D gene. The CDR3 has 15 amino acids. The V end lost 1 base, the J end lost 7 bases, and 17 bases lay between the germline ends. CDR1 is SGHRS, CDR2 YFSETQ, per germline. The CDR3 DNA sequence: TGCGCCAGCAGCTTGTCCGATAGGAGGCGCGGTGAAGCTTTCTTT. It specifies CASSLSDRRRGEAFF.

The chain couples TRBV10-3 to TRBJ2-1; D may be TRBD2 (6 bases). Trimming removed 7 bases from V and 8 bases from J, with 12 bases in between. Germline CDR1 ENHRY, CDR2 SYGVKD. The CDR3 is 12 residues long. The CDR3 sequence: CAIKGTVDEQFF. The CDR3 DNA reads as TGTGCCATCAAAGGGACTGTTGATGAGCAGTTCTTC.

The chain uses TRBV7-5 and TRBJ2-7; the DNA was not compared with TRBD1, the D call given in the table. TRBV7-5 is assigned pseudogene status. The CDR3 spans 12 residues. CDR3 in DNA: TGTGCCAGAAGCACAGGGAGCTACGAGCAGTACTTC. Protein: CARSTGSYEQYF.

The gene calls are TRBV19 and TRBJ1-1; D perhaps matches TRBD1 (6 bases). V gave up 7 bases and J gave up 10 bases, with 31 bases separating them. The length of the CDR3 is 17 residues. CDR1 and CDR2 from the germline V gene are LNHDA and SQIVND (reference sequence). In DNA form, the CDR3 reads TGTGCCAGTATTCCTGGGGCCAGGGGCGCGGGAACACTGGGAGCTTTCTTT. Its translation is CASIPGARGAGTLGAFF.

This clone has a single count. The V call is TRBV5-1, the J call TRBJ2-1, with 10 positions matching TRBD2. J lost 3 bases, V lost 0 bases, and 6 bases had no gene match. CDR1 is SGHRS and CDR2 is YFSETQ in the germline V gene. CDR3 length: 17 residues. The CDR3 protein is CASSLGVRTSGYNEQFF. The DNA for the CDR3 is TGCGCCAGCAGCTTGGGAGTGCGGACTAGCGGCTACAATGAGCAGTTCTTC.

The CDR3 region has the DNA TGCGCCAGCAGCTTGGGAGGGGGCCTCGACGAGCAGTACTTC. Translating it yields CASSLGGGLDEQYF. The gene calls are TRBV5-1 and TRBJ2-7; the match to TRBD1 covers 7 bases. CDR1 and CDR2 (germline): SGHRS, YFSETQ. CDR3 length: 14 amino acids. With 0 bases clipped from V and 5 bases from J, the junction kept 5 bases outside the gene matches.

The rearrangement links TRBV18 to TRBJ1-5, with a weak D call TRBD1 (6 bases). Trimming shortened V by 5 bases and J by 0 bases, and 11 bases separated the two germline ends. Germline CDR1 KGHSH, CDR2 LQKENI. The CDR3 length is 15 residues. The CDR3 sequence is CASSEQGYSNQPQHF. Written as DNA, the CDR3 is TGTGCCAGCTCAGAACAGGGATATAGCAATCAGCCCCAGCATTTT.

The V gene is TRBV28, the J gene TRBJ2-5; 10 bases fit TRBD2. Trimming cost V 2 bases and J 4 bases; bases outside gene matches: 7. This CDR3 has 16 residues. Germline V lookup: CDR1 MDHEN, CDR2 SYDVKM. CDR3 region: CASSLLPSGSGETQYF. The CDR3 bases are TGTGCCAGCAGTTTACTTCCTAGCGGGAGCGGAGAGACCCAGTACTTC.

V and J are TRBV6-1 and TRBJ2-7; D remains unclear. Germline V gene sequence: CDR1 MNHNS, CDR2 SASEGT. Trimming took off 2 bases at V and 3 bases at J, with 14 bases between the two ends. This CDR3 contains 15 residues. The CDR3 nucleotides read TGTGCCAGCAGTGAATTCCTGGAGAGCAGCTACGAGCAGTACTTC. It translates to CASSEFLESSYEQYF.

The V and J genes are TRBV28 and TRBJ2-3, with TRBD2 as a possible D gene (5 bases). Trimming took off 3 bases at V and 3 bases at J, with 7 bases between the two ends. The CDR3 extends over 13 amino acids. Germline CDR1 is MDHEN and CDR2 is SYDVKM. The DNA for the CDR3 is TGTGCCAGCAGTTTGGAGGTTACAGATACGCAGTATTTT. It translates to CASSLEVTDTQYF. Full variable domain (outside the CDR3, taken from reference TRBV28 and TRBJ2-3): DVKVTQSSRYLVKRTGEKVFLECVQDMDHENMFWYRQDPGLGLRLIYFSYDVKMKEKGDIPEGYSVSREKKERFSLILESASTNQTSMYLCASSLEVTDTQYFGPGTRLTVL.

This chain joins TRBV11-2 and TRBJ2-7, with 7 bases that match TRBD1. The CDR3 loop spans 15 amino acids. After removal of 6 bases from V and 6 bases from J, the junction contained 14 bases not matched to a gene. CDR1 is SGHAT and CDR2 is FQNNGV in the germline V gene. DNA of the CDR3: TGTGCCAGCAGACAGACCCCCGACAGGGCCGTCGAGCAGTACTTC. It specifies CASRQTPDRAVEQYF.

V is TRBV10-3 and J is TRBJ2-3; 9 nucleotides align to TRBD2. CDR1 and CDR2 (germline): ENHRY, SYGVKD. CDR3 length: 14 residues. Trimming cost V 9 bases and J 5 bases; bases outside gene matches: 9. CDR3 DNA: TGTGCCATTCGGGCAGCGGGAGGTTTAGATACGCAGTATTTT. This encodes CAIRAAGGLDTQYF.

The CDR3 DNA is TGTGCCAGCAGTCAACCGGGGGGCACGCAGTATTTT. It specifies CASSQPGGTQYF. This chain uses TRBV2 with TRBJ2-3, with D possibly being TRBD2 (7 bases). CDR3 length equals 12 residues. Germline V gene sequence: CDR1 SNHLY, CDR2 FYNNEI. The V and J ends lost 5 bases and 9 bases respectively, with 12 bases between them.